This T cell receptor beta chain emerged from a study of early T cells in non-severe SARS-CoV-2 infection. Across the study: Chains were not paired, and sequencing was done on bulk RNA from unsorted whole blood. Study observations and caveats: Comparison of clonotypes with VDJdb favored anti-spike CD8 responses while missing private and CD4 specificities.

Individual cDNA molecules received unique molecular identifiers during library preparation. TCRdb reprocessed the 5' RACE reads with MiXCR, giving one entry per CDR3 protein. This table holds 35,000 to 45,000 distinct CDR3 sequences, about 6% found once. V gave up 0 bases and J gave up 5 bases; unmatched junction bases: 1. CDR1 is MNHEY and CDR2 is SMNVEV in the germline V gene (reference sequence). This CDR3 is 14 amino acids long. This clonotype was seen repeatedly, ten times or more. As yet, its antigen is unknown. The specimen comprised whole blood, sampled at baseline. The chain is built from TRBV27 and TRBJ2-7, with 10 bases identical to TRBD1. The origin of this receptor is an adult who was a healthcare worker with PCR-confirmed SARS-CoV-2 infection or an uninfected control (not recorded which). The CDR3 protein is CASSLSDRGNEQYF. The CDR3, as DNA: TGTGCCAGCAGTTTATCGGACAGGGGGAACGAGCAGTACTTC.